Sequencing of this T cell receptor (beta chain) was carried out in a study of control samples from healthy donors and cancer patients. Clones were read by immunoSEQ multiplex PCR, and TCRdb kept only the in-frame ones, dropping some. The table records around 170,000 clones, roughly 90% of them present only once. V was pared by 6 bases and J by 1 base, with 8 bases between. CDR1 is SGHRS, CDR2 YFSETQ, per germline. The CDR3 extends over 12 amino acids. The sequenced sample was blood. The receptor's source is a woman in her 30s in good health. This sequence joins TRBV5-1 and TRBJ2-7; D unresolved. CDR3 nucleotides: TGCGCCAGCAAGGGTCGGTCCTACGAGCAGTACTTC. Translating it yields CASKGRSYEQYF.